The next 21 T cell receptor beta chains were all read from a single sample in a study of blood T cell repertoires in COVID-19 (dated by TCRdb to the early 2020s). To prepare the library, the immunoSEQ multiplex PCR assay was applied. Sourced from immuneACCESS, this table was stored by TCRdb with only in-frame sequences that have V and J called. A share of the clones is absent; for the studies checked, an unresolved V gene accounts for under half, and the remainder has no known explanation. The sample yields fewer than 60,000 clones; roughly four fifths were counted once. The ten largest account for over 8.5% of the sample. Sequencing was done on a sample of peripheral blood. The receptors come from a man in his 60s with acute or convalescent COVID-19.

A single count supports this clone. The V and J genes are TRBV4-3 and TRBJ1-2, with no clear D. Germline V gives CDR1 LGHNA, CDR2 YSLEER. V lost 0 bases, J lost 7 bases, and 15 bases lay in between. The CDR3 is 15 residues long. CDR3 loop: CASSQDQNNRGGYTF. In nucleotides, the CDR3 is TGCGCCAGCAGCCAAGATCAGAACAATCGGGGTGGCTACACCTTC.

The chain uses TRBV5-1 and TRBJ2-7, with 12 bases fitting TRBD2. CDR1 SGHRS and CDR2 YFSETQ come from the germline V gene. V was clipped by 4 bases and J by 6 bases; unmatched bases: 5. The CDR3 consists of 14 residues. CDR3 bases: TGCGCCAGCAGCCGGACTAGCGGGGTCGCCGAGCAGTACTTC. Translating gives CASSRTSGVAEQYF.

Turning to this clone: The same CDR3 is also encoded by other DNA sequences in this sample. The V call is TRBV18, the J call TRBJ1-2, with D unresolved. This CDR3 is built from 14 residues. Trimming took 2 bases from V and 7 from J, leaving 14 bases between them. Germline CDR1 is KGHSH and CDR2 is LQKENI. The CDR3 spells CASSPGRGLSGYTF. CDR3 coding DNA: TGTGCCAGCTCACCAGGCAGAGGGCTTAGTGGCTACACCTTC.

The chain employs TRBV5-1 and TRBJ1-5; D possibly corresponds to TRBD1 (6 bases). The germline V and J ends were trimmed by 4 bases and 3 bases, with 8 bases remaining between them. Germline loops: CDR1 SGHRS, CDR2 YFSETQ. This CDR3 is 13 amino acids long. The CDR3 bases are TGCGCCAGCAGCCGGGACACCAATCAGCCCCAGCATTTT. Protein sequence: CASSRDTNQPQHF.

The chain employs TRBV5-1 and TRBJ2-1; no definite D call. V was trimmed by 0 bases and J by 6 bases, leaving 7 bases between them. CDR3 length equals 13 residues. Germline values: CDR1 SGHRS, CDR2 YFSETQ. CDR3 in amino acids: CASSLDRSNEQFF. The CDR3 region has the DNA TGCGCCAGCAGCTTGGATAGGAGCAATGAGCAGTTCTTC.

J is TRBJ1-2 and V is TRBV4-1, with TRBD1 matching 7 bases. This CDR3 has 13 amino acids. CDR1 MGHRA and CDR2 YSYEKL come from the germline V gene. J was trimmed by 3 bases and V by 4 bases; bases with no gene match: 2. The CDR3 DNA is TGCGCCAGCAGCCTAACAGGGGACTATGGCTACACCTTC. It translates to CASSLTGDYGYTF.

The chain carries TRBV30 and TRBJ2-1; D is perhaps TRBD1 (5 bases). CDR1 is GTSNPN, CDR2 SVGIG, per germline (reference sequence). V lost 2 bases and J lost 9, with 17 bases in between. The CDR3 is made up of 14 amino acids. CDR3: CAWSPGSLRAEQFF. The CDR3 DNA is TGTGCCTGGAGTCCCGGGTCACTCAGGGCTGAGCAGTTCTTC.

The chain employs TRBV6-2 or TRBV6-3 and TRBJ2-7, with TRBD1 matching 8 bases. The germline CDR1 and CDR2 sequences are MNHEY and SVGEGT. The junction had 13 bases not matched to a gene; V was cut back by 5 bases and J by 7 bases. The CDR3 runs to 15 residues. As DNA, the CDR3 is TGTGCCAGCAGTCCACCGGACAGGGAAATGGGTGAGCAGTACTTC. Amino acid sequence: CASSPPDREMGEQYF.

The chain carries TRBV6-2 or TRBV6-3 and TRBJ1-5; the D is unclear. Trimming left V 5 bases short and J 2 bases short, with 13 bases between. The CDR3 contains 15 residues. Germline values: CDR1 MNHEY, CDR2 SVGEGT. As DNA, the CDR3 is TGTGCCAGCAGTCCCCGCGGGGTCGGCAATCAGCCCCAGCATTTT. It encodes CASSPRGVGNQPQHF.

The CDR3 region is CASNSARTGGNTIYF. Written as DNA, the CDR3 is TGTGCCAGCAATTCCGCACGGACGGGAGGAAACACCATATATTTT. The chain has TRBV7-2 and TRBJ1-3; no reliable D call. The CDR3 is 15 residues long. Germline lookup yields CDR1 SGHTA and CDR2 FQGNSA. With 7 bases removed from V and 4 bases from J, the gap between germline ends came to 17 bases.

The V call is TRBV7-6, the J call TRBJ2-3, with D hard to call. The V end lost 7 bases, the J end lost 0 bases, and 14 bases lay between the germline ends. The CDR3 is made up of 15 amino acids. Germline V gene lookup returns CDR1 SGHVS and CDR2 FNYEAQ. CDR3 amino acids: CASTTTSTSTDTQYF. The CDR3 DNA reads TGTGCCAGCACCACCACCTCGACAAGCACAGATACGCAGTATTTT.

A few counts support this clone. The rearrangement links TRBV30 to TRBJ1-4; maybe TRBD1 (6 bases). V was trimmed by 1 base and J by 4 bases, leaving 16 bases between them. Germline lookup yields CDR1 GTSNPN and CDR2 SVGIG (reference sequence). The CDR3 runs 16 residues. CDR3: CAWSESGRGFNEKLFF. CDR3 bases: TGTGCCTGGAGTGAGTCAGGGAGGGGGTTTAATGAAAAACTGTTTTTT.

The rearrangement joins TRBV28 to TRBJ1-2, with D possibly matching TRBD1 (6 bases). The V end lost 6 bases, the J end lost 6 bases, and 11 bases lay between the germline ends. Germline V gene data show CDR1 as MDHEN and CDR2 as SYDVKM. The CDR3 contains 12 residues. CDR3 coding DNA: TGTGCCAGCAGCTCACAGGGAAATGGCTACACCTTC. It yields the protein CASSSQGNGYTF.

The rearrangement uses TRBV15 and TRBJ1-2; 7 positions agree with TRBD1. The V segment lost 1 base and the J segment 2 bases; nucleotides outside the gene matches: 7. The CDR3 has 16 residues. Germline assignment: CDR1 LNHNV and CDR2 YYDKDF (reference sequence). The CDR3 loop is CATSRGDSFSNYGYTF. The CDR3 DNA reads TGTGCCACCAGCAGAGGGGACAGCTTTTCCAACTATGGCTACACCTTC. The complete variable domain, with remaining parts taken from reference TRBV15 and TRBJ1-2, reads DAMVIQNPRYQVTQFGKPVTLSCSQTLNHNVMYWYQQKSSQAPKLLFHYYDKDFNNEADTPDNFQSRRPNTSFCFLDIRSPGLGDTAMYLCATSRGDSFSNYGYTFGSGTRLTVV.

The rearrangement uses TRBV24-1 and TRBJ1-1; D gene unclear. The CDR3 loop spans 13 amino acids. V was shortened by 7 bases and J by 1 base, with 9 bases between the two germline ends. The V gene's germline CDR1 is KGHDR and CDR2 SFDVKD. As DNA, the CDR3 is TGTGCCACCAGGTCCCGACAGAACACTGAAGCTTTCTTT. This gives the protein CATRSRQNTEAFF.

The chain is built from TRBV9 and TRBJ2-5, with 9 bases matching TRBD2. Germline values: CDR1 SGDLS, CDR2 YYNGEE. CDR3 length: 14 amino acids. V gave up 2 bases and J gave up 5 bases; unmatched junction bases: 4. The CDR3 is CASSVGGGAETQYF. DNA of the CDR3: TGTGCCAGCAGCGTGGGCGGGGGGGCTGAGACCCAGTACTTC.

The V gene is TRBV30, the J gene TRBJ1-3; D perhaps matches TRBD1 (6 bases). Trimming removed 8 bases at V and 1 base at J, with 9 bases between. Germline V gene sequence: CDR1 GTSNPN, CDR2 SVGIG (reference sequence). The CDR3 is made up of 12 amino acids. In nucleotides, the CDR3 is TGTGCCCGTACAGGGTCTGGAAACACCATATATTTT. Its protein product is CARTGSGNTIYF.

This chain connects TRBV19 to TRBJ1-6; D gene uncertain. The V end lost 2 bases, the J end lost 4 bases, and 9 bases lay between the germline ends. In germline, CDR1 is LNHDA, CDR2 SQIVND (reference sequence). This CDR3 spans 15 amino acids. CDR3 coding DNA: TGTGCCAGTAGTATACGAGGCGAATATAATTCACCCCTCCACTTT. Encoded protein: CASSIRGEYNSPLHF.

This chain connects TRBV6-2 or TRBV6-3 to TRBJ1-5; 7 positions agree with TRBD1. CDR3 length: 20 amino acids. The germline CDR1 and CDR2 sequences are MNHEY and SVGEGT. J lost 1 base, V lost 2 bases, and 17 bases had no gene match. CDR3 in DNA: TGTGCCAGCAGTTACGCCTTACAGGGGTTGGGGCAGAGGAGCAATCAGCCCCAGCATTTT. Its translation: CASSYALQGLGQRSNQPQHF.

The chain couples TRBV6-5 to TRBJ1-2, with a weak D call TRBD1 (5 bases). CDR3 size: 13 residues. The germline gives CDR1 MNHEY, CDR2 SVGAGI. The V end was cut by 4 bases, the J end by 5 bases, with 11 bases between. In nucleotides, the CDR3 is TGTGCCAGCAGTTCAGCAGGGTGGTATGGCTACACCTTC. As protein: CASSSAGWYGYTF.

The rearrangement links TRBV6-2 or TRBV6-3 to TRBJ1-2; D is undetermined. With 0 bases removed from V and 5 bases from J, the gap between germline ends came to 7 bases. CDR3 length: 13 amino acids. Germline V lookup: CDR1 MNHEY, CDR2 SVGEGT. CDR3 nucleotides: TGTGCCAGCAGTTACTCGAGATCGTATGGCTACACCTTC. It codes for CASSYSRSYGYTF.